This T cell receptor beta chain came from a study of somatic mutations in cytotoxic T cells in rheumatoid arthritis. Study summary: Certain V beta antibody-stained T-cell populations, V beta1+ cells sequenced for TCRB among them, were flow-sorted to nearly 100% purity.

The CDR3 runs to 17 residues. Germline-derived CDR1 and CDR2 are MDHEN and SYDVKM. V was clipped by 4 bases and J by 10 bases; unmatched bases: 12. Libraries were prepared by immunoSEQ multiplex PCR; TCRdb keeps only in-frame clonotypes and omits some of them. The table has 6,500 to 9,000 clones, more than 65% seen once. Findings and caveats of the study: About an eighth of the roughly 60 patients had a largest CD8+ clone above 20% of CD8+ cells.

A remark on this clone: Antigen specificity is unknown.

Sequenced input: CD8+ T cells sorted from blood. This receptor was obtained from an adult with rheumatoid arthritis. The rearrangement joins TRBV28 to TRBJ2-2; 13 nucleotides agree with TRBD2. CDR3 amino acids: CASSSLGLAGEVVELFF. CDR3 nucleotides: TGTGCCAGCAGTTCCCTCGGACTAGCGGGAGAAGTAGTGGAGCTGTTTTTT.